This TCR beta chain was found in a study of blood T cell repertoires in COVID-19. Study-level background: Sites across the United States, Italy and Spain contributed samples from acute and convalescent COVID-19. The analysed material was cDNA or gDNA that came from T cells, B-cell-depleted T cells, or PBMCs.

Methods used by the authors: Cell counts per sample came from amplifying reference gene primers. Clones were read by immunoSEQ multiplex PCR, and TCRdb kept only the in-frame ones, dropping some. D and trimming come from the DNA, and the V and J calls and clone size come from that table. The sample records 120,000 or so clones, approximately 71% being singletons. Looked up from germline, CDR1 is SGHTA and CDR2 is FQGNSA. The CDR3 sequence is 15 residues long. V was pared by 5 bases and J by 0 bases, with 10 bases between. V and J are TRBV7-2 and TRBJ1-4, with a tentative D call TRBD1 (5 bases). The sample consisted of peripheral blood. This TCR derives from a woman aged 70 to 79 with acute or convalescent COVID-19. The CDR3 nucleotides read TGTGCCAGCAGCGTGTCCAGGGCAACTAATGAAAAACTGTTTTTT. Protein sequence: CASSVSRATNEKLFF.